This TCR beta chain was sequenced in a study of T cell repertoires in cytomegalovirus infection. Study-wide context: TCR beta signatures that were public indicated CMV infection and matching HLA type. General study results and limits: Ex vivo, HLA-C-restricted CMV-specific TCR beta clonotypes prevailed over the rest of the response.

The CDR3 is made up of 12 amino acids. Germline V gives CDR1 SEHNR, CDR2 FQNEAQ (reference sequence). The V gene lost 5 bases and the J gene lost 6 bases, with 8 bases spanning the gap. MiXCR, run by TCRdb on the reads, gives a single entry per CDR3 protein. Of 600,000 to 800,000 distinct CDR3 sequences in the sample, 20% to 30% were seen once. A remark on this clonotype: Its specificity is unknown.

The TCR sequence derives from a human donor in good health (CMV status not recorded). Some clones in this sample may be carry-over from other donors' samples. The sequenced sample was CD8+ T cells from PBMCs. This sequence joins TRBV7-9 and TRBJ1-5; D gene uncertain. In DNA form, the CDR3 reads TGTGCCAGCAGCGATCGCGGTCAGCCCCAGCATTTT. This codes for CASSDRGQPQHF.